This T cell receptor (beta chain) originates from a study of blood T cell repertoires in COVID-19. Study-wide background: Samples came from the United States, Italy and Spain, spanning acute and convalescent COVID-19.

Original handling: It was from reference gene primer amplification that nucleated cell counts were estimated. Measured with immunoSEQ multiplex PCR; TCRdb has only the in-frame clones, and not every one. The DNA was the basis for D and trimming; V, J and clone size are from that table. The sample has over 200,000 clones, more than 80% seen once. The CDR3 length is 15 residues. Germline V gene sequence: CDR1 SGHTA, CDR2 FQGNSA. V trimming: 5 bases; J trimming: 7 bases; junction bases outside the gene matches: 10. Clinical history reported by participants formed the basis on which cohorts were assigned.

Sequencing used PBMCs or T cells enriched from blood (not recorded which). The V and J genes are TRBV7-2 and TRBJ1-4; 7 positions match TRBD1. The receptor was derived from a man aged 60 to 75 who had recovered from COVID-19. This CDR3 reads CASSPGGGLVEKLFF. The CDR3 DNA reads TGTGCCAGCAGCCCGGGAGGGGGCTTAGTTGAAAAACTGTTTTTT.